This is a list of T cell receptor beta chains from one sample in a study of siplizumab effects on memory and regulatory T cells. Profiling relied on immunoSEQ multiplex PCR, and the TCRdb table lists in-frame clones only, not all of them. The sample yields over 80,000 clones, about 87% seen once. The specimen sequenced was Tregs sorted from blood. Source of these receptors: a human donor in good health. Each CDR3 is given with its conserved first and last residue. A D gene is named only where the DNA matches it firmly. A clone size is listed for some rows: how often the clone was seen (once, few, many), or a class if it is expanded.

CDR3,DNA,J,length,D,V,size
CATSRGGGTEAFF,TGTGCCACCAGCAGAGGGGGGGGCACTGAAGCTTTCTTT,TRBJ1-1,13,-,TRBV15,-
CASSQGVSSYNEQFF,TGTGCCAGCAGTCAGGGGGTAAGCTCCTACAATGAGCAGTTCTTC,TRBJ2-1,15,TRBD1,TRBV2,-
CASSLLDRETQYF,TGCGCCAGCAGCTTGTTGGACAGGGAGACCCAGTACTTC,TRBJ2-5,13,TRBD1,TRBV5-1,-
CSASPGNTIYF,TGCAGTGCTAGTCCTGGAAACACCATATATTTT,TRBJ1-3,11,-,TRBV20-1,-
CASSFPTSGANTGELFF,TGTGCCAGCAGCTTCCCGACTAGCGGGGCGAACACCGGGGAGCTGTTTTTT,TRBJ2-2,17,TRBD2,TRBV7-2,-
CASSMAYEQFF,TGTGCCAGCTCAATGGCGTATGAGCAGTTCTTC,TRBJ2-1,11,-,TRBV18,once
CASSLGGNTIYF,TGCGCCAGCAGCTTGGGTGGAAACACCATATATTTT,TRBJ1-3,12,-,TRBV5-1,-
CSALSGNTEAFF,TGCAGCGCCCTTTCAGGGAACACTGAAGCTTTCTTT,TRBJ1-1,12,-,TRBV29-1,few
CASSPLLAGSRDTQYF,TGTGCCAGCTCACCACTATTAGCGGGGTCGAGGGATACGCAGTATTTT,TRBJ2-3,16,TRBD2,TRBV18,-
CASSFDSGGPYNEQFF,TGTGCCAGCAGCTTTGATAGCGGGGGCCCCTACAATGAGCAGTTCTTC,TRBJ2-1,16,TRBD2,TRBV11-2,-
CASSMTWSGANTQYF,TGTGCCAGTAGTATGACTTGGTCAGGGGCTAATACGCAGTATTTT,TRBJ2-3,15,-,TRBV19,-
CASSPERGSYNEQFF,TGCGCCAGCAGCCCGGAGCGGGGAAGCTACAATGAGCAGTTCTTC,TRBJ2-1,15,TRBD2,TRBV5-1,-
CASSVVAGGYTF,TGTGCCAGCAGCGTAGTGGCCGGCGGCTACACCTTC,TRBJ1-2,12,-,TRBV9,-
CASSYQNEQYF,TGTGCCAGCAGCTACCAGAACGAGCAGTACTTC,TRBJ2-7,11,-,TRBV7-9,once
CASSQERPGPGGNTIYF,TGCGCCAGCAGCCAAGAGCGTCCAGGGCCGGGGGGAAACACCATATATTTT,TRBJ1-3,17,-,TRBV4-1,-
CASSRPGSLLSANTEAFF,TGTGCCAGCAGCCGCCCTGGGAGCTTACTCTCAGCGAACACTGAAGCTTTCTTT,TRBJ1-1,18,-,TRBV5-4,-
CASSVTGGLGELFF,TGTGCCAGCAGCGTGACAGGGGGCCTCGGGGAGCTGTTTTTT,TRBJ2-2,14,TRBD1,TRBV9,-
CASMSDKGYEQYF,TGTGCCAGCATGTCGGATAAGGGCTACGAGCAGTACTTC,TRBJ2-7,13,-,TRBV25-1,-
CASSYSSSGNTIYF,TGTGCCAGCAGTTACTCAAGCTCTGGAAACACCATATATTTT,TRBJ1-3,14,-,TRBV6-6,-
CASSRDRGQPLAFF,TGTGCCAGCAGCCGGGACCGGGGCCAACCCCTCGCTTTCTTT,TRBJ1-1,14,-,TRBV4-2,-
CASSIRILRDRLRDYGYTF,TGTGCCAGTAGTATTCGGATACTCCGGGACAGGTTAAGGGACTATGGCTACACCTTC,TRBJ1-2,19,TRBD1,TRBV19,-
CASSLTGTYEQYF,TGCGCCAGCAGCTTGACGGGGACTTACGAGCAGTACTTC,TRBJ2-7,13,-,TRBV5-1,-
CASNSGGTENTEAFF,TGTGCCAGCAACTCGGGAGGGACAGAGAACACTGAAGCTTTCTTT,TRBJ1-1,15,TRBD1,TRBV5-5,-
CASSFQGGSNQPQHF,TGTGCCAGCAGCTTTCAGGGGGGGAGCAATCAGCCCCAGCATTTT,TRBJ1-5,15,TRBD1,TRBV7-2,-
CSATRQETQYF,TGCAGTGCTACCAGACAAGAGACCCAGTACTTC,TRBJ2-5,11,-,TRBV20-1,-
CASSLKDTQYF,TGCGCCAGCAGCTTGAAAGATACGCAGTATTTT,TRBJ2-3,11,-,TRBV5-1,-
CASSSPGQGFDTQYF,TGCGCCAGCAGCTCGCCGGGACAGGGGTTTGATACGCAGTATTTT,TRBJ2-3,15,TRBD1,TRBV5-1,-
CASSILRGSTEAFF,TGTGCCAGTAGTATACTTCGGGGGAGTACTGAAGCTTTCTTT,TRBJ1-1,14,-,TRBV19,-
CAISQGAPGNQPQHF,TGTGCCATCAGCCAGGGGGCGCCGGGCAATCAGCCCCAGCATTTT,TRBJ1-5,15,TRBD1,TRBV10-3,few
CASSLSGGLGPQHF,TGTGCCAGCAGCTTATCAGGGGGGCTAGGGCCCCAGCATTTT,TRBJ1-5,14,TRBD1,TRBV7-3,-
CASSLDGLLQETQYF,TGCGCCAGCAGCTTGGATGGACTGCTTCAAGAGACCCAGTACTTC,TRBJ2-5,15,-,TRBV5-1,-
CASSIGTISNQPQHF,TGTGCCAGTAGTATAGGGACAATTAGCAATCAGCCCCAGCATTTT,TRBJ1-5,15,-,TRBV19,-
CASSLDGGDRSETQYF,TGCGCCAGCAGCTTAGATGGAGGGGATCGGTCGGAGACCCAGTACTTC,TRBJ2-5,16,-,TRBV5-1,once
CASSLVRTSGGTNTGELFF,TGTGCCAGCAGCTTGGTGAGGACTAGCGGGGGGACGAACACCGGGGAGCTGTTTTTT,TRBJ2-2,19,TRBD2,TRBV5-4,-
CAWREGFGGYTF,TGTGCCTGGAGGGAGGGATTCGGGGGCTACACCTTC,TRBJ1-2,12,-,TRBV30,-
CASSLGVAGPTGELFF,TGCGCCAGCAGCTTGGGTGTAGCGGGGCCCACCGGGGAGCTGTTTTTT,TRBJ2-2,16,TRBD2,TRBV5-1,-
CASRGGTGVYGYTF,TGTGCCAGCAGGGGTGGGACAGGCGTCTATGGCTACACCTTC,TRBJ1-2,14,TRBD1,TRBV6-6,-
CASSNLSGATGDNRNYGYTF,TGTGCCAGCAGCAACCTGAGCGGGGCGACAGGGGATAATAGAAACTATGGCTACACCTTC,TRBJ1-2,20,-,TRBV21-1,-
CASSLERDPLYGYTF,TGTGCCAGCAGCCTTGAGCGGGACCCCTTATACGGCTACACCTTC,TRBJ1-2,15,-,TRBV6-6,-
CASSPQTGYSYEQYF,TGTGCCAGCAGTCCACAGACAGGGTATTCCTACGAGCAGTACTTC,TRBJ2-7,15,TRBD1,TRBV6-6,-